The 7 T cell receptor beta chains given below trace back to one sample, sequenced in a study of T-cell reconstitution after alpha-beta-depleted transplantation in children. The library targeted TCRbeta and was prepared with unique molecular identifiers. TCRdb re-called the PCR reads with MiXCR, one entry per CDR3 protein. The sample has over 85,000 distinct CDR3 sequences; 10% are singletons. The source was PBMCs from the stem cell graft donor, collected from the stem cell graft. These receptors originate from a human donor who donated a stem cell graft to a child with acute lymphoblastic leukemia.

This clonotype has ten or more counts. The rearrangement links TRBV29-1 to TRBJ2-7; D remains unclear. The V gene lost 5 bases and the J gene lost 2 bases, with 16 bases spanning the gap. The V gene's germline CDR1 is SQVTM and CDR2 ANQGSEA. The CDR3 has 14 amino acids. The CDR3 sequence: CSVMTPPKTYEQYF. CDR3 DNA sequence: TGCAGCGTTATGACCCCGCCCAAGACCTACGAGCAGTACTTC.

This clonotype was recorded many times. The gene calls are TRBV5-1 and TRBJ1-4; 9 nucleotides agree with TRBD1. With V trimmed by 4 bases and J by 8 bases, 6 bases remained unmatched. Germline V gene lookup returns CDR1 SGHRS and CDR2 YFSETQ. The CDR3 is made up of 14 amino acids. CDR3 loop: CASSPTGGKEKLFF. Here the CDR3 DNA reads TGCGCCAGCAGCCCGACAGGGGGGAAAGAAAAACTGTTTTTT.

This clonotype was observed many times. This chain links TRBV20-1 with TRBJ1-6; possibly TRBD1 for D (5 bases). V shed 2 bases and J shed 10 bases, with 9 bases lying between them. Germline CDR1 DFQATT, CDR2 SNEGSKA (reference sequence). The CDR3 is 12 residues long. CDR3 in DNA: TGCAGTGCTAGACCCGGGACCTCACCCCTCCACTTT. Residues: CSARPGTSPLHF.

This clonotype has ten or more counts. This sequence joins TRBV6-2 or TRBV6-3 and TRBJ2-1; no clear D. Germline V lookup: CDR1 MNHEY, CDR2 SVGEGT. CDR3 length equals 14 residues. V lost 2 bases, J lost 6 bases, and 11 bases lay in between. The CDR3: CASSYPPSGNEQFF. In DNA, the CDR3 is TGTGCCAGCAGTTACCCTCCCTCGGGCAATGAGCAGTTCTTC.

This clonotype was counted ten times or more. The gene calls are TRBV7-2 and TRBJ1-3; D gene unclear. Germline lookup yields CDR1 SGHTA and CDR2 FQGNSA. This CDR3 is built from 13 residues. Trimming took off 5 bases at V and 1 base at J, with 6 bases between the two ends. The CDR3 loop is CASSALSGNTIYF. The DNA of the CDR3 is TGTGCCAGCAGCGCTCTATCTGGAAACACCATATATTTT.

Many counts were recorded for this clonotype. J is TRBJ1-5 and V is TRBV12-3 or TRBV12-4; D gene ambiguous. This CDR3 is built from 13 residues. The V end lost 1 base, the J end lost 6 bases, and 7 bases lay between the germline ends. CDR3 residues: CASSLGGGQPQHF. The DNA of the CDR3 is TGTGCCAGCAGTTTAGGGGGAGGTCAGCCCCAGCATTTT.

In this sample, this clonotype turned up many times. The chain has TRBV5-1 and TRBJ2-1, with 10 bases matching TRBD2. With 5 bases clipped from V and 8 bases from J, the junction kept 13 bases outside the gene matches. Germline V gene data show CDR1 as SGHRS and CDR2 as YFSETQ. The CDR3 runs to 16 residues. The CDR3 DNA sequence: TGCGCCAGCAGGACCAAAGCGGGAGGGAGAGGGGATGAGCAGTTCTTC. The encoded protein is CASRTKAGGRGDEQFF.